This TCR beta chain was identified in a study of cytomegalovirus exposure and HLA in healthy donors. Vbeta (60) and Jbeta (13) primers were used in the PCR. Produced via immunoSEQ multiplex PCR; TCRdb's table is partial and in-frame only. This sample contains some 80,000 clones. A word on this clone: Antigen specificity is unknown.

Notes on the study in general: For presence/absence analyses, sequencing depth was assumed to be roughly uniform across donors. Altogether, some 170 TCR beta chains were recorded as cytomegalovirus-associated.

The TCR sequence derives from a man aged 50-59 years in good health and CMV-seropositive. Material: PBMCs.

CDR3 bases: TGTGCCAGCAGCTTACGATTGACAGGGAAGTTCGGCTACACCTTC. It codes for CASSLRLTGKFGYTF. The rearrangement links TRBV5-4 to TRBJ1-2; the match to TRBD1 covers 7 bases. CDR1 SGHNT and CDR2 YYREEE come from the germline V gene (reference sequence). V dropped 2 bases and J dropped 8; count of bases not matched to a gene: 12. The CDR3 is 15 residues long.